This entry concerns a single T cell receptor beta chain. Its target is unknown. Resections removed during corrective heart surgery provided the thymus tissue used. Corrective surgery for congenital heart defects was being performed on the healthy Finnish infants who were the donors. The sample belongs to a study of human thymus T cells. Study-level findings and limits: Unrelated individuals reportedly shared highly overlapping thymic TCR repertoires. Repertoires sampled from thymus and blood appeared biased in V and J gene usage.

Clones were read by immunoSEQ multiplex PCR, and TCRdb kept only the in-frame ones, dropping some. Of roughly 77,000 clones listed, 95% were seen once; the top ten hold around 0.037%. This CDR3 comprises 16 residues. V was pared by 2 bases and J by 3 bases, with 14 bases between. CDR1 SGHAT and CDR2 FQNNGV come from the germline V gene. The V call is TRBV11-2, the J call TRBJ1-5; D might be TRBD1 (5 bases). This receptor was taken from a girl less than two years old with a congenital heart defect but otherwise immunologically healthy. Specimen: thymus tissue. CDR3 region: CASSLTAGPYNQPQHF. The CDR3 DNA reads as TGTGCCAGCAGCTTAACTGCGGGGCCTTACAATCAGCCCCAGCATTTT.